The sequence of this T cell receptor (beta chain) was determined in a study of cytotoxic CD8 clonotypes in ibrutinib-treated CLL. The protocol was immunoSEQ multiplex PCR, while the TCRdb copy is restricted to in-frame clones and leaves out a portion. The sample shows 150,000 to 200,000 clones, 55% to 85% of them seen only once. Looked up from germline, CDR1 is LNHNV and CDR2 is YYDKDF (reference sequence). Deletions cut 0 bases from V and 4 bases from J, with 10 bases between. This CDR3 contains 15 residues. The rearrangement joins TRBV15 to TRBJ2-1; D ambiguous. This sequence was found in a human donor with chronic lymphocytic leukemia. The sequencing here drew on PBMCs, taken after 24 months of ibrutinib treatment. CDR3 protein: CATSRDQVRYNEQFF. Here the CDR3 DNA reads TGTGCCACCAGCAGAGATCAGGTGAGGTACAATGAGCAGTTCTTC.